This T cell receptor (beta chain) came from a study of Ad26.COV2.S vaccination and SARS-CoV-2 variants. Sequenced by immunoSEQ multiplex PCR; TCRdb stores in-frame clones only, minus some. Of fewer than 150,000 clones listed, roughly 89% are singletons. The V end lost 6 bases, the J end lost 6 bases, and 17 bases lay between the germline ends. CDR1 is MDHEN and CDR2 is SYDVKM in the germline V gene. The length of the CDR3 is 15 residues. Sequencing used peripheral blood, obtained after recovery from COVID-19. The chain is built from TRBV28 and TRBJ1-4, with a tentative D call TRBD1 (6 bases). This clonotype was obtained from a human donor who had recovered from COVID-19. Here the CDR3 reads CASSSTPTGYEKLFF. CDR3 DNA: TGTGCCAGCAGCTCCACCCCAACAGGGTATGAAAAACTGTTTTTT.